The rows below give T cell receptor beta chains drawn from one sample of a study of T-cell reconstitution after alpha-beta-depleted transplantation in children. MiXCR, applied by TCRdb to the PCR reads, yields one record per CDR3 protein. The repertoire holds approximately 800,000 distinct CDR3 sequences, 16% seen once, with around 5.3% in the top ten. The sequenced sample was PBMCs, mostly from graft donor cells, obtained 360 days after TCRalphabeta/CD19-depleted stem cell transplant. These receptor sequences come from a male patient between 5 and 17 years old who had a stem cell transplant for acute lymphoblastic leukemia, so the T cells may come from the graft donor. Each CDR3 is given with its conserved first and last residue. The D gene is left open where the match is weak. Size is stated for part of the rows, as once, few or many counts, or as a class when the clone is expanded.

J,D,size,V,DNA,CDR3
TRBJ2-3,TRBD2,few,TRBV7-3,TGTGCCAGCAGCCATCTAGCGGGAGGGCCTTTTGAAGATACGCAGTATTTT,CASSHLAGGPFEDTQYF
TRBJ2-5,TRBD1,NA,TRBV20-1,TGCAGTGCTAGAGCTGGACAGGGGAAGCAAGAGACCCAGTACTTC,CSARAGQGKQETQYF
TRBJ2-7,NA,few,TRBV12-3/TRBV12-4,TGTGCCAGCCGAAAGGTTCTGGGCAGTCTATACGAGCAGTACTTC,CASRKVLGSLYEQYF
TRBJ2-3,TRBD1,many,TRBV12-3/TRBV12-4,TGTGCCAGCAGTCTTGACAGGGTGTGGACAGATACGCAGTATTTT,CASSLDRVWTDTQYF
TRBJ2-1,TRBD1,NA,TRBV4-1,TGCGCCAGCAGCCAAGGGGTGCTGGGACAGGGGTTATATGAGCAGTTCTTC,CASSQGVLGQGLYEQFF
TRBJ1-6,NA,NA,TRBV5-1,TGCGCCAGCAGCTTGGAACTCCTCGGGCAGGGTTTACGTTCACCCCTCCACTTT,CASSLELLGQGLRSPLHF
TRBJ2-7,TRBD2,many,TRBV20-1,TGCAGTGCTAGTCGACTAGCGGAAAAAAACTACGAGCAGTACTTC,CSASRLAEKNYEQYF
TRBJ2-1,NA,NA,TRBV29-1,TGCAGCGTTGAACAGGGGTACTACAATGAGCAGTTCTTC,CSVEQGYYNEQFF
TRBJ2-7,TRBD1,few,TRBV27,TGTGCCAGCAGTTTATCGAGGACAGGGCCCTACGAGCAGTACTTC,CASSLSRTGPYEQYF
TRBJ2-5,NA,many,TRBV29-1,TGCAGCGTTAGAACAGGTCAAGAGACCCAGTACTTC,CSVRTGQETQYF
TRBJ2-7,NA,few,TRBV4-2,TGTGCCAGCAGCCAAGCGGCGTTATCCTACGAGCAGTACTTC,CASSQAALSYEQYF
TRBJ2-1,TRBD2,many,TRBV24-1,TGTGCCACCAGTGATTTGGGGCTAGCGGATTCCTACAATGAGCAGTTCTTC,CATSDLGLADSYNEQFF
TRBJ2-7,NA,NA,TRBV7-9,TGTGCCAGCAGCTTAGTAATACGGGAGTGGGAGCAGTACTTC,CASSLVIREWEQYF
TRBJ2-7,NA,NA,TRBV12-3/TRBV12-4,TGTGCCAGCAGAGTTCGGAATGGCCTCTCCTACGAGCAGTACTTC,CASRVRNGLSYEQYF
TRBJ2-3,NA,few,TRBV29-1,TGCAGCGTTGTTGGAGAGGATGACCCACCGGACGCAGATACGCAGTATTTT,CSVVGEDDPPDADTQYF
TRBJ2-5,TRBD2,many,TRBV9,TGTGCCAGCAGCTTAAGCGGGAGGGCCAAAGAGACCCAGTACTTC,CASSLSGRAKETQYF
TRBJ1-6,NA,few,TRBV20-1,TGCAGTGCTAGTGGGGGGTATAATTCACCCCTCCACTTT,CSASGGYNSPLHF
TRBJ2-1,TRBD2,NA,TRBV29-1,TGCAGCGTTGCGGGACTAGCGGGAGCGGATGAGCAGTTCTTC,CSVAGLAGADEQFF
TRBJ2-7,NA,NA,TRBV3-1,TGTGCCAGCAGTCAACCCGGGACCGCTTCCTACGAGCAGTACTTC,CASSQPGTASYEQYF
TRBJ2-3,TRBD1,few,TRBV12-3/TRBV12-4,TGTGCCAGCAGTTCGGCCCAGGGGGCGCGGCGTACGCAGTATTTT,CASSSAQGARRTQYF
TRBJ1-1,NA,NA,TRBV20-1,TGCAGTGCTAGGGACCCGACAGTCTATACTGAAGCTTTCTTT,CSARDPTVYTEAFF
TRBJ2-7,NA,NA,TRBV6-6,TGTGCCAGCAGTTACTCGGACAGTTACGAGCAGTACTTC,CASSYSDSYEQYF
TRBJ2-1,TRBD2,NA,TRBV5-1,TGCGCCAGCAGCTTCTTTGGGGAAAGCGGGGGATCCTACAATGAGCAGTTCTTC,CASSFFGESGGSYNEQFF
TRBJ2-3,NA,few,TRBV19,TGTGCCAGTAGTATCCTCAACAGGGCTTCTGATACGCAGTATTTT,CASSILNRASDTQYF
TRBJ1-4,NA,NA,TRBV10-3,TGTGCCATCAAATCGGCGGGGGATCTTAATGAAAAACTGTTTTTT,CAIKSAGDLNEKLFF
TRBJ2-3,NA,NA,TRBV7-3,TGTGCCAGCAGCTTGCAGCCCCTCCGGGCGCAGTATTTT,CASSLQPLRAQYF
TRBJ2-5,NA,NA,TRBV7-9,TGTGCCAGCAGCCTCAGGGGAGAAAAGGAGACCCAGTACTTC,CASSLRGEKETQYF
TRBJ1-1,NA,many,TRBV6-1,TGTGCCGGCTTGACGGCGAACACTGAAGCTTTCTTT,CAGLTANTEAFF
TRBJ1-5,TRBD1,NA,TRBV20-1,TGCAGTGCTAGAGGTTCAGGACAGGGAGGAAGATATCAGCCCCAGCATTTT,CSARGSGQGGRYQPQHF